This T cell receptor beta chain was obtained from a study of blood T cells in healthy people across ages. A second PCR, run for about 7 to 11 cycles, used a sample-barcoded 5' primer plus a J-beta primer mix. TCRdb re-analysed the 5' RACE reads in MiXCR, keeping a single row per CDR3 protein. The table shows about 1.5 million distinct CDR3 sequences, with roughly 45% occurring only once. The table lists this clonotype with many counts. The target antigen is unknown. Each individual donor underwent a draw of about 9.1 milliliters of peripheral blood. There were at least 5.5 micrograms of total RNA extracted from every sample. The CDR3 runs 14 residues. Germline values: CDR1 SGDLS, CDR2 YYNGEE. Trimming cost V 0 bases and J 6 bases, with 12 bases left between them. General study points: When set beside aged donors, long-lived donors presented more naive CD4+ cells and higher diversity. The recorded TCR beta diversity per million T cells decreased in a roughly linear manner with age.

This receptor was taken from a woman younger than 30 in good health. Sequencing was performed on blood. The genes are TRBV9 and TRBJ2-5; D is perhaps TRBD2 (5 bases). DNA of the CDR3: TGTGCCAGCAGCGTAGGGGAGTCAGACAAGACCCAGTACTTC. Its protein is CASSVGESDKTQYF.